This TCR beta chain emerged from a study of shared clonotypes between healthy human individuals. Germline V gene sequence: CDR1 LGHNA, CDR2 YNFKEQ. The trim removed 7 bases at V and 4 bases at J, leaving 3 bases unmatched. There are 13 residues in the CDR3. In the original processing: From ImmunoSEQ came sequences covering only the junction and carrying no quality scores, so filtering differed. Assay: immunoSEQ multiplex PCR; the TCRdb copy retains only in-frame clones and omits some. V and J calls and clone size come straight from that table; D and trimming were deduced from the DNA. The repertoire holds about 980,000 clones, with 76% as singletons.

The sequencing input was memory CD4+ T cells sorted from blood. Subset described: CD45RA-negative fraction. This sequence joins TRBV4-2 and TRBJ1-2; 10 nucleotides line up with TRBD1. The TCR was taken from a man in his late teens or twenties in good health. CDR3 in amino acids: CASNWDRGYGYTF. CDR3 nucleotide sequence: TGTGCCAGCAACTGGGACAGGGGCTATGGCTACACCTTC.